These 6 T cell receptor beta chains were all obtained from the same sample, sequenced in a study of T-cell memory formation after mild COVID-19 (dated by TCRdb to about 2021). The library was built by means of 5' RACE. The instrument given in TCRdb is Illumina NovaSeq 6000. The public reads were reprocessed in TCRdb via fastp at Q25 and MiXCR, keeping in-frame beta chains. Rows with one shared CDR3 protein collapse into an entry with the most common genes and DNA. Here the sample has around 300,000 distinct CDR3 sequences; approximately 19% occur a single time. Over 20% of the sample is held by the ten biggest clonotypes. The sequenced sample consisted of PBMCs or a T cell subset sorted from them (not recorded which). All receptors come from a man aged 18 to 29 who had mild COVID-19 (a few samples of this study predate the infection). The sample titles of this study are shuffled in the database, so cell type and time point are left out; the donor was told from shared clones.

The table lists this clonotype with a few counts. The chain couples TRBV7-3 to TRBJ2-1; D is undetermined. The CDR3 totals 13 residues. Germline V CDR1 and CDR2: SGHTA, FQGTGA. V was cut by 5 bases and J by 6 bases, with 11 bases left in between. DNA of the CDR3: TGTGCCAGCAGCGCCGTTGGGGTCAATGAGCAGTTCTTC. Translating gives CASSAVGVNEQFF.

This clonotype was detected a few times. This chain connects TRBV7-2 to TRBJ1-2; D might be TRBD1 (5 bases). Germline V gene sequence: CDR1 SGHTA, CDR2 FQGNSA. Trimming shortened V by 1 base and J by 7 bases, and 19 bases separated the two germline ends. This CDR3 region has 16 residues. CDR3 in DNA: TGTGCCAGCAGCTTAGTTGCGTTATACGTGAGGGGTGGCTACACCTTC. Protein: CASSLVALYVRGGYTF.

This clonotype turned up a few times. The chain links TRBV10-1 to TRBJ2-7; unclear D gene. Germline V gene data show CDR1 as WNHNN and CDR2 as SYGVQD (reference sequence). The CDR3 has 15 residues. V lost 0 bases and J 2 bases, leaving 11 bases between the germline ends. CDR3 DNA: TGCGCCAGCAGTGAGTCCCCTCATCCGGCCTACGAGCAGTACTTC. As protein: CASSESPHPAYEQYF.

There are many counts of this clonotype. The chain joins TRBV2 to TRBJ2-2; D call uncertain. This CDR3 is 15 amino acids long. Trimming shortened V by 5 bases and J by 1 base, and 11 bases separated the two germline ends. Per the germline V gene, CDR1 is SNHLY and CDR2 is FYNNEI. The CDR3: CASSPTGQNTGELFF. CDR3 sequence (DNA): TGTGCCAGCAGTCCAACCGGGCAGAACACCGGGGAGCTGTTTTTT.

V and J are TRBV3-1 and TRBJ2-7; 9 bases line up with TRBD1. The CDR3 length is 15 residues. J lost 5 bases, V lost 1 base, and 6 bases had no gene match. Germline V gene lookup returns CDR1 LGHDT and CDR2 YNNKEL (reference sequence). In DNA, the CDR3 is TGTGCCAGCAGCCAAGTCGGGACAGGGTATGACGAGCAGTACTTC. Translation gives CASSQVGTGYDEQYF.

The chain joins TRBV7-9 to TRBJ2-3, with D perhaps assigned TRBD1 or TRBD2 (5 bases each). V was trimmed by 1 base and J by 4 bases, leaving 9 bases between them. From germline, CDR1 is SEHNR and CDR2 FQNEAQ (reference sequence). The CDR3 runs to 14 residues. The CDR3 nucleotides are TGTGCCAGCAGCTTAGGGGACCCTTCAGATACGCAGTATTTT. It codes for CASSLGDPSDTQYF. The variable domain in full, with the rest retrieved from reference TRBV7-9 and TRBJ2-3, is DTGVSQNPRHKITKRGQNVTFRCDPISEHNRLYWYRQTLGQGPEFLTYFQNEAQLEKSRLLSDRFSAERPKGSFSTLEIQRTEQGDSAMYLCASSLGDPSDTQYFGPGTRLTVL.